The present T cell receptor beta chain was sequenced within a study of identical twins. Study-level results: The degree of excess twin sharing was weaker in beta out-of-frame sequences. Low generation-probability sequences were in excess among twin-shared out-of-frame alpha sequences.

About this clonotype itself: Its antigen is still unknown.

Template switching added a universal primer binding site, and final cDNA carried unique molecular identifiers. TCRdb re-called the 5' RACE reads with MiXCR, one entry per CDR3 protein. The sample contains some 1,700,000 distinct CDR3 sequences, around a third of which appear only once. The germline V and J ends were trimmed by 4 bases and 2 bases, with 11 bases remaining between them. CDR3 length: 14 residues. Germline CDR1 reads SGHTA; CDR2 reads FQGNSA. Everyone who gave samples was a healthy Caucasian. Sequencing was performed on cord blood. The TCR was taken from a newborn girl in good health. This chain uses TRBV7-2 with TRBJ1-2; D is ambiguous. This CDR3 is CASSSPGPNYGYTF. CDR3 DNA sequence: TGTGCCAGCAGCTCCCCCGGGCCAAACTATGGCTACACCTTC.